This entry is about one T cell receptor beta chain. Method: immunoSEQ multiplex PCR; TCRdb's copy keeps in-frame clones and lacks some. Seen here are 950,000 to 1,300,000 clones, 75% observed once, and the top ten hold around 1.4%. The data originate from a study of shared clonotypes between healthy human individuals. Germline lookup yields CDR1 LNHNV and CDR2 YYDKDF (reference sequence). Trimming pared 1 base from V and 10 bases from J, leaving 9 bases between. The CDR3 consists of 12 residues. Sequenced sample: memory CD4+ T cells sorted from blood. Specified subset: CD45RA-negative fraction. This clonotype was sampled from a man younger than 35 in good health. V and J are TRBV15 and TRBJ2-3, with D maybe TRBD2 (6 bases). In DNA, the CDR3 is TGTGCCACCAGCAGAGCGGAGGGTGCGCAGTATTTT. Its translation: CATSRAEGAQYF.